This T cell receptor (beta chain) was found in a study of blood T cell repertoires in COVID-19. Study-level background: Whether acute or convalescent, the COVID-19 samples came from the United States, Italy and Spain. Sources were T cells, B-cell-depleted T cells, or PBMCs; the material itself was cDNA or gDNA.

Germline CDR1 reads SGHRS; CDR2 reads YFSETQ. The J segment lost 5 bases and the V segment lost 7 bases, leaving 4 bases of the junction unmatched. CDR3 length: 13 residues. Original analysis: Using reference gene primer amplification, nucleated cell counts were estimated. Profiling relied on immunoSEQ multiplex PCR, and the TCRdb table lists in-frame clones only, not all of them. V and J calls and clone size are as listed in that table; D and trimming were resolved from the DNA. The table shows 97,000 or so clones, with almost 80% occurring only once. V is TRBV5-1 and J is TRBJ2-5, with 11 bases fitting TRBD1. This clonotype was sampled from a man aged 55 to 70 with active or convalescent COVID-19. Specimen: peripheral blood. The CDR3 region has the DNA TGCGCCAGCGGACAGGGGGCGAGGGAGACCCAGTACTTC. It specifies CASGQGARETQYF.